The 21 T cell receptor beta chains below all came from one sample that was sequenced in a study. MiXCR, run by TCRdb on the 5' RACE reads, gives a single entry per CDR3 protein. The sample lists some 10,000 distinct CDR3 sequences; 60% were seen once. Material: tumor-infiltrating memory CD4+ T cells sorted from the breast tumor. The subset here: memory CD4+ T cells, CD4+CD45RO+CD25-. These receptors were obtained from a female donor with breast cancer.

The chain links TRBV7-2 to TRBJ2-1; D gene unclear. V was cut by 2 bases and J by 6 bases, with 11 bases left in between. Germline CDR1 is SGHTA and CDR2 is FQGNSA. The CDR3 sequence is 14 residues long. The CDR3 DNA sequence: TGTGCCAGCAGCTTATTAGGAGTTGGCAATGAGCAGTTCTTC. This sequence encodes CASSLLGVGNEQFF.

This clonotype has just a few counts. The CDR3 region has the DNA TGCAGTGCTAGACCGGGACAGTTCAATCAGCCCCAGCATTTT. It yields the protein CSARPGQFNQPQHF. V gene TRBV20-1 combines with J gene TRBJ1-5, with TRBD1 matching over 7 bases. After removal of 2 bases from V and 3 bases from J, the junction contained 4 bases not matched to a gene. This CDR3 has 14 amino acids. Germline V gene sequence: CDR1 DFQATT, CDR2 SNEGSKA (reference sequence).

The CDR3 spells CAWRRDRGLLTGGTEAFF. The CDR3 coding sequence is TGTGCCTGGAGAAGAGACAGGGGGTTGCTAACCGGTGGTACTGAAGCTTTCTTT. The V and J genes are TRBV30 and TRBJ1-1; 9 positions match TRBD1. Germline CDR1 and CDR2: GTSNPN and SVGIG (reference sequence). The CDR3 contains 18 residues. V dropped 3 bases and J dropped 5; count of bases not matched to a gene: 19.

The chain uses TRBV6-6 and TRBJ2-1; the match to TRBD1 covers 7 bases. This CDR3 contains 15 residues. V shed 6 bases, J shed 2 bases, and the junction held 7 bases outside the gene matches. Germline assignment: CDR1 MNHNY and CDR2 SVGAGI (reference sequence). The CDR3 nucleotides are TGTGCCAGCAGCCCCGGGACAGAGACCTACAATGAGCAGTTCTTC. Translating it yields CASSPGTETYNEQFF.

A remark on this clonotype: At one end the junction does not follow the germline gene, possibly because of a read error. V usage is TRBV5-1 and J usage is TRBJ2-7; no clear D gene. The V gene's germline CDR1 is SGHRS and CDR2 YFSETQ. The CDR3 spans 12 residues. The CDR3 sequence is CASSNTRTQQYF. Written as DNA, the CDR3 is TGTGCCAGCAGCAATACCAGGACCCAGCAGTACTTC.

This clonotype was detected a few times. The V call is TRBV7-3, the J call TRBJ2-1; TRBD2 might be the D (6 bases). The CDR3 has 14 residues. Germline V lookup: CDR1 SGHTA, CDR2 FQGTGA. The V and J ends lost 2 bases and 8 bases respectively, with 13 bases between them. CDR3 in DNA: TGTGCCAGCAGCTTATCAGCGGGTCTGGATGAGCAGTTCTTC. This codes for CASSLSAGLDEQFF.

The chain is built from TRBV18 and TRBJ1-1; 7 bases align to TRBD1. The CDR3 covers 15 residues. CDR1 is KGHSH and CDR2 is LQKENI in the germline V gene. Losses at the gene ends were 3 bases for V and 4 bases for J; bases not matched to a gene: 8. For the CDR3, the DNA is TGTGCCAGCTCACCGCCTGGGGCAGGGGGCACTGAAGCTTTCTTT. Translated: CASSPPGAGGTEAFF.

The table lists this clonotype with a few counts. The chain recombines TRBV30 with TRBJ2-5, with a tentative D call TRBD1 (5 bases). V was clipped by 2 bases and J by 5 bases, with 12 bases between them. Germline loops: CDR1 GTSNPN, CDR2 SVGIG (reference sequence). The CDR3 has 13 residues. CDR3 coding DNA: TGTGCCTGGAGTTGGCAGGGTGAGGAGACCCAGTACTTC. Its protein product is CAWSWQGEETQYF.

The rearrangement uses TRBV5-1 and TRBJ2-7; no definite D call. The CDR3 has 15 amino acids. The germline V and J ends were trimmed by 3 bases and 5 bases, with 18 bases remaining between them. The V gene's germline CDR1 is SGHRS and CDR2 YFSETQ. CDR3 amino acids: CASSSYEGQVHEQYF. CDR3 sequence (DNA): TGCGCCAGCAGCTCCTATGAAGGGCAGGTCCACGAGCAGTACTTC.

In nucleotides, the CDR3 is TGCGCCAGCAGCCAGGGGGGACAGGGGGCGAATGGCTACACCTTC. Its translation is CASSQGGQGANGYTF. This chain connects TRBV4-3 to TRBJ1-2, with 12 bases aligning to TRBD1. With V trimmed by 3 bases and J by 6 bases, 5 bases remained unmatched. Germline lookup yields CDR1 LGHNA and CDR2 YSLEER. The CDR3 is 15 amino acids.

The chain uses TRBV11-1 and TRBJ2-5, with D hard to call. V was clipped by 3 bases and J by 5 bases, with 10 bases between them. CDR3 length equals 13 residues. Germline CDR1 reads SGHAT; CDR2 reads FQDESV (reference sequence). The CDR3 spells CASSLDGLETQYF. DNA of the CDR3: TGTGCCAGCAGCTTGGACGGCTTGGAGACCCAGTACTTC.

The chain carries TRBV5-4 and TRBJ2-7, with TRBD2 matching over 10 bases. The junction had 4 bases not matched to a gene; V was cut back by 4 bases and J by 6 bases. CDR1 and CDR2 from the germline V gene are SGHNT and YYREEE (reference sequence). The CDR3 length is 13 residues. The CDR3 region has the DNA TGTGCCAGCAGCACGGGACTAGCGCGCGAGCAGTACTTC. Protein: CASSTGLAREQYF.

V usage is TRBV28 and J usage is TRBJ2-5, with D unclear. The CDR3 consists of 14 residues. The germline CDR1 and CDR2 sequences are MDHEN and SYDVKM. The V end lost 2 bases, the J end lost 0 bases, and 7 bases lay between the germline ends. CDR3 coding DNA: TGTGCCAGCAGTTTAATTCCCCACCAAGAGACCCAGTACTTC. Its protein is CASSLIPHQETQYF.

The chain employs TRBV11-3 and TRBJ2-3; D unclear. Trimming shortened V by 0 bases and J by 8 bases, and 12 bases separated the two germline ends. CDR1 SGHNT and CDR2 YENEEA come from the germline V gene. This CDR3 region has 14 residues. DNA for the CDR3: TGTGCCAGCAGCTTAGATCGTAGATACCCTACGCAGTATTTT. Translated, it gives CASSLDRRYPTQYF.

In this sample, this clonotype turned up a few times. The V and J genes are TRBV20-1 and TRBJ2-5; 10 nucleotides match TRBD2. The junction had 3 bases not matched to a gene; V was cut back by 0 bases and J by 5 bases. The CDR3 contains 14 residues. CDR1 and CDR2 from the germline V gene are DFQATT and SNEGSKA (reference sequence). CDR3 nucleotide sequence: TGCAGTGCTAGAGATAGCGGGGGGCGGGAGACCCAGTACTTC. It encodes CSARDSGGRETQYF.

This clonotype was seen only a few times. The chain carries TRBV29-1 and TRBJ2-4, with TRBD2 identical over 9 bases. Trimming cost V 4 bases and J 7 bases; bases outside gene matches: 8. This CDR3 contains 14 residues. Germline loops: CDR1 SQVTM, CDR2 ANQGSEA. The DNA of the CDR3 is TGCAGCGTTGTATGGCGGGGGGGCCCTAACATTCAGTACTTC. Protein product: CSVVWRGGPNIQYF.

The chain employs TRBV5-5 and TRBJ2-7; D is undetermined. The V gene's germline CDR1 is SGHKS and CDR2 YYEKEE (reference sequence). V shed 2 bases and J shed 3 bases, with 9 bases lying between them. The CDR3 totals 13 residues. Written as DNA, the CDR3 is TGTGCCAGCAGCTTACAGTTGGTCTACGAGCAGTACTTC. Translation gives CASSLQLVYEQYF.

V is TRBV12-3 or TRBV12-4 and J is TRBJ1-2; D might be TRBD1 (5 bases). The V end lost 1 base, the J end lost 6 bases, and 12 bases lay between the germline ends. The CDR3 loop spans 14 amino acids. CDR3 loop: CASSLESGRDGYTF. CDR3 coding DNA: TGTGCCAGCAGTTTAGAGTCAGGGCGTGATGGCTACACCTTC.

This clonotype was detected only a few times. This chain joins TRBV18 and TRBJ1-6; no firm D call. Deletions cut 4 bases from V and 5 bases from J, with 12 bases between. The CDR3 runs 15 residues. Germline V gene lookup returns CDR1 KGHSH and CDR2 LQKENI. The CDR3 bases are TGTGCCAGCTCACTTTGGGATCTTGATAATTCACCCCTCCACTTT. It encodes CASSLWDLDNSPLHF.

J is TRBJ2-5 and V is TRBV6-2 or TRBV6-3; D unresolved. V gave up 2 bases and J gave up 2 bases, with 6 bases separating them. The CDR3 length is 13 residues. CDR1 and CDR2 from the germline V gene are MNHEY and SVGEGT. CDR3 DNA: TGTGCCAGCAGTTACGACTGGCAAGAGACCCAGTACTTC. This encodes CASSYDWQETQYF.

This chain uses TRBV12-3 or TRBV12-4 with TRBJ2-3; D might be TRBD1 (5 bases). V was trimmed by 7 bases and J by 0 bases, leaving 14 bases between them. The CDR3 contains 15 residues. The CDR3 coding sequence is TGTGCCAGCACCTCAGTAGGGGCTAGCACAGATACGCAGTATTTT. This gives the protein CASTSVGASTDTQYF.